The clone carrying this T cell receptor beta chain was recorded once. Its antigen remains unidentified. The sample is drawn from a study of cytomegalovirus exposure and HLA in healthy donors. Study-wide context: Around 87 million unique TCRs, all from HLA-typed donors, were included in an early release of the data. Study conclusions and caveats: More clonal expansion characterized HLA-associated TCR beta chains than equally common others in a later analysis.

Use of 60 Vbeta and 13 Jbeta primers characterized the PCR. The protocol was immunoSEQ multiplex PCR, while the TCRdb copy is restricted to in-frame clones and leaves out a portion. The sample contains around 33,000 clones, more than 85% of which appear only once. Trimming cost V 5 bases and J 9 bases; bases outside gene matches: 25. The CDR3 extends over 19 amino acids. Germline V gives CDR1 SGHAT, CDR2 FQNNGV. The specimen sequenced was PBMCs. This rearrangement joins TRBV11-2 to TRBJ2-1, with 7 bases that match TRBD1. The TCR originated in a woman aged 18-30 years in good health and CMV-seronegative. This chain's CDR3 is CASSHRGPSGLYLLPEQFF. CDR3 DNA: TGTGCCAGCAGCCACAGGGGCCCCTCGGGGTTATACCTCCTCCCTGAGCAGTTCTTC.